This T cell receptor beta chain was captured by sequencing in a study of Graves' ophthalmopathy and Graves' hyperthyroidism. Notes on this clonotype: At one boundary the junction diverges from the germline segment, which might be a read error.

Germline CDR1 and CDR2: DFQATT and SNEGSKA (reference sequence). This CDR3 is built from 9 residues. Ophthalmopathy absent within 18 months of follow-up marked hyperthyroidism as stable. Pregnancy or lactation, uncontrolled infections and other autoimmune diseases were grounds for excluding patients. Amplifying from RNA transcripts, the study obtained TCR beta CDR3 regions. Following a first-round RT-PCR that used HTBI primers, a second-round multiplex PCR was carried out. In TCRdb, the multiplex PCR reads were re-called with MiXCR into one record per CDR3 protein. The data contain under 800,000 distinct CDR3 sequences, about a fifth of them singletons.

The sample was peripheral blood. The V and J genes are TRBV20-1 and TRBJ1-2, with TRBD1 as a possible D gene (5 bases). This TCR derives from a woman between 18 and 30 years old with stable Graves' hyperthyroidism. Some clones in this sample may be carry-over from other donors' samples. The CDR3 DNA is TGCAGTGCTAAGGGACCCTTTTACTTC. Its protein is CSAKGPFYF.